This T cell receptor (beta chain) is drawn from a study of T cells in Graves' hyperthyroidism and ophthalmopathy. Study summary: It was at initial diagnosis, before any treatment, that peripheral blood was collected.

TCR beta CDR3 sequences were amplified from RNA transcripts. TCR CDR3 underwent first-round RT-PCR with the HTBI primer set. Each CDR3 protein is one row after TCRdb ran MiXCR on the multiplex PCR reads. The table shows some 380,000 distinct CDR3 sequences, with about 13% occurring only once. Findings and limits, study-wide: In the analysis, a 13 V-J model separated ophthalmopathy from stable hyperthyroidism. Most expanded thyroid clonotypes above 0.001 also appeared in blood.

This CDR3 spans 13 amino acids. Trimming shortened V by 7 bases and J by 6 bases, and 16 bases separated the two germline ends. Germline loops: CDR1 MNHNS, CDR2 SASEGT. The PBMCs studied were ones that came from 10 ml fresh peripheral blood. Comment on this clonotype: Its cognate antigen is unknown.

Material for sequencing was blood. The sequence came from a man in his thirties or forties with Graves' hyperthyroidism that later progressed to Graves' ophthalmopathy. The rearrangement uses TRBV6-1 and TRBJ2-7, with D perhaps matching TRBD1 or TRBD2 (5 bases each). The CDR3 DNA follows: TGTGCCAGCACCCGGGACGGCGGATCCGAGCAGTACTTC. This encodes CASTRDGGSEQYF.